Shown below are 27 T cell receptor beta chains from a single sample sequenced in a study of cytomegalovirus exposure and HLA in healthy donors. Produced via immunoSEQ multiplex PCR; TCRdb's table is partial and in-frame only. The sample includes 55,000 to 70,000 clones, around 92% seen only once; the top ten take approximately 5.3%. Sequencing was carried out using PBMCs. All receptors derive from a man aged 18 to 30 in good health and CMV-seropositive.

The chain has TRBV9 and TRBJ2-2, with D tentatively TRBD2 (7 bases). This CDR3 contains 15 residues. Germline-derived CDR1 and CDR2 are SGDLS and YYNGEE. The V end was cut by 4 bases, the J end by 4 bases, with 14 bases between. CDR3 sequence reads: CASSPRGGGTGELFF. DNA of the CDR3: TGTGCCAGCAGCCCCCGAGGGGGGGGCACCGGGGAGCTGTTTTTT. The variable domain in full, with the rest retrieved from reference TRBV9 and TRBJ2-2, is DSGVTQTPKHLITATGQRVTLRCSPRSGDLSVYWYQQSLDQGLQFLIQYYNGEERAKGNILERFSAQQFPDLHSELNLSSLELGDSALYFCASSPRGGGTGELFFGEGSRLTVL.

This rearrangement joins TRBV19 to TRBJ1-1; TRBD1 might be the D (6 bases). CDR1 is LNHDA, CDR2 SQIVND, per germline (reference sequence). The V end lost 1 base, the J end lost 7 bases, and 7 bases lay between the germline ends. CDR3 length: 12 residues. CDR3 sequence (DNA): TGTGCCAGTAGTATAGTGGACAGTGAAGCTTTCTTT. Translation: CASSIVDSEAFF.

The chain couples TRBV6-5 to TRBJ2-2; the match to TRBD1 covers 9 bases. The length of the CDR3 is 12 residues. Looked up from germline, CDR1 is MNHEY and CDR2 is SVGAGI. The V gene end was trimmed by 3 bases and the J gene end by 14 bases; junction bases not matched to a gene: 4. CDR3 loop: CASSYLGQGLFF. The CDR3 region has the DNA TGTGCCAGCAGTTATCTGGGACAGGGACTGTTTTTT.

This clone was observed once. The CDR3 reads CASTAGVIYNEQFF. The CDR3 DNA follows: TGTGCCAGCACGGCGGGAGTTATCTACAATGAGCAGTTCTTC. The V gene is TRBV2, the J gene TRBJ2-1, with 7 bases fitting TRBD2. The CDR3 is 14 residues long. The junction had 6 bases not matched to a gene; V was cut back by 7 bases and J by 3 bases. Per germline, CDR1 SNHLY and CDR2 FYNNEI.

The CDR3 DNA is TGTGCCAGCAGTAGAATGACAGGGGAGAACACTGAAGCTTTCTTT. It yields the protein CASSRMTGENTEAFF. V and J are TRBV28 and TRBJ1-1; 8 bases map to TRBD1. The CDR3 is 15 amino acids. The ends lost 5 bases at V and 1 base at J; junction bases unmatched: 6. Germline V gene sequence: CDR1 MDHEN, CDR2 SYDVKM.

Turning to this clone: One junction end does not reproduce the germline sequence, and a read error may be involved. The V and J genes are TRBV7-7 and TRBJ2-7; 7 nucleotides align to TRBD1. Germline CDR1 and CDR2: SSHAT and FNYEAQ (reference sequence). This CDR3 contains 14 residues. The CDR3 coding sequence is TGTGCTAGCAGCCGGGACAGAGGGTCCTACGAGCAGTACTTC. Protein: CASSRDRGSYEQYF.

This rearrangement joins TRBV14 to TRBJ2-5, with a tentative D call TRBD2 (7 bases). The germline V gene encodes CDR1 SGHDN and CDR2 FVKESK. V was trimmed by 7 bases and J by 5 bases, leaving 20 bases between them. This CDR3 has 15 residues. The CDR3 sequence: CASTLMGRGPETQYF. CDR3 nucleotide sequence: TGTGCCAGCACCCTCATGGGGCGGGGGCCGGAGACCCAGTACTTC.

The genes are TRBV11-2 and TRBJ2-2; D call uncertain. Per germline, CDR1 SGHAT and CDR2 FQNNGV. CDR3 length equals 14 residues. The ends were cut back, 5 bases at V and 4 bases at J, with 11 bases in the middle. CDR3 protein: CASSAVQVTGELFF. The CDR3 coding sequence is TGTGCCAGCAGCGCGGTTCAAGTCACCGGGGAGCTGTTTTTT.

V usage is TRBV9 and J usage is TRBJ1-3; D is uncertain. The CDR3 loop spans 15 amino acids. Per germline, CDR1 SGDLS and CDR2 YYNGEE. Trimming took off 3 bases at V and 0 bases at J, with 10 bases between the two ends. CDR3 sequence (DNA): TGTGCCAGCAGCGCCACAGAATTCTCTGGAAACACCATATATTTT. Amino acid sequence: CASSATEFSGNTIYF.

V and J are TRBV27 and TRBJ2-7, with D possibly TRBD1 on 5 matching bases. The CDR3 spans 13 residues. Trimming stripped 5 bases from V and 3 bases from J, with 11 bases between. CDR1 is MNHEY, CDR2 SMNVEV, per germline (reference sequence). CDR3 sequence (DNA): TGTGCCAGCAGTGAGATTAGGGGCTACGAGCAGTACTTC. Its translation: CASSEIRGYEQYF.

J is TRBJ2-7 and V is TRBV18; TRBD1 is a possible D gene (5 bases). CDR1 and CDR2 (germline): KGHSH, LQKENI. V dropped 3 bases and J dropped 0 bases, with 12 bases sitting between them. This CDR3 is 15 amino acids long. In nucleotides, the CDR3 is TGTGCCAGCTCACCCGTCGACAGCGTCTCCTACGAGCAGTACTTC. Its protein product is CASSPVDSVSYEQYF.

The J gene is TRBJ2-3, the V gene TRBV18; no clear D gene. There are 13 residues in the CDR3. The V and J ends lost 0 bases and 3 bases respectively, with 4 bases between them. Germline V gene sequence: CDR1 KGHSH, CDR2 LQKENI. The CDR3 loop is CASSPPATDTQYF. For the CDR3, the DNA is TGTGCCAGCTCACCACCTGCGACAGATACGCAGTATTTT.

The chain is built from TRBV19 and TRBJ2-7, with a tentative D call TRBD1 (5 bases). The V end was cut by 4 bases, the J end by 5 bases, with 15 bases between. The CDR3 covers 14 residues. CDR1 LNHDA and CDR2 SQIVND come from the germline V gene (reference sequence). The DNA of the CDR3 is TGTGCCAGTAGTAAAGGGCAGGGCGACCACGAGCAGTACTTC. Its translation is CASSKGQGDHEQYF.

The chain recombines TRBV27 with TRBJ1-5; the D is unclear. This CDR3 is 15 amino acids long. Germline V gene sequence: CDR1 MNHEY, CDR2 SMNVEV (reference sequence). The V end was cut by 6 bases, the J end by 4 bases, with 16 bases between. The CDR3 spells CASRSDIVGNQPQHF. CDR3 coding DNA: TGTGCCAGCAGGTCCGACATTGTCGGAAATCAGCCCCAGCATTTT.

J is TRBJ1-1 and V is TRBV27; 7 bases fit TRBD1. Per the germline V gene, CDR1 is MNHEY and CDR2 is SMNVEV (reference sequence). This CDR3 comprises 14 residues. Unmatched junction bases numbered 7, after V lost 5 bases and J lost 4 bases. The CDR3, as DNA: TGTGCCAGCAGTCCCGGACAGGTCGGCACTGAAGCTTTCTTT. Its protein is CASSPGQVGTEAFF.

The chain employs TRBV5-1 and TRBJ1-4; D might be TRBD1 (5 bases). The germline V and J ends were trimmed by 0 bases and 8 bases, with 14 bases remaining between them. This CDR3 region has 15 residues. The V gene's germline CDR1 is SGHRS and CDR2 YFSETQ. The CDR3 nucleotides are TGCGCCAGCAGCTTGGAGGCCAGGGTTGGCGAAAAACTGTTTTTT. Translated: CASSLEARVGEKLFF.

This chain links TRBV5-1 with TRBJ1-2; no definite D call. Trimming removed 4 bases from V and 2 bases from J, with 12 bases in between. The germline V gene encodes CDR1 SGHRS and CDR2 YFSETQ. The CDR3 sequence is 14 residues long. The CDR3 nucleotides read TGCGCCAGCAGCCCCCGGGAGGGCAACTATGGCTACACCTTC. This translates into CASSPREGNYGYTF.

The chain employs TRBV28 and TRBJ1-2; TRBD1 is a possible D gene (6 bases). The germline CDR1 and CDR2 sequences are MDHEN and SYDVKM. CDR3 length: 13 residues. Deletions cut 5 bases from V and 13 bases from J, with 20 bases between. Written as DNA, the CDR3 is TGTGCCAGCAGTCGCCCGGCGCCACAGGGTCTCACCTTC. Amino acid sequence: CASSRPAPQGLTF.

The CDR3 nucleotides are TGTGCCTGGACCGGGACAGGGGACATTCAGTACTTC. Translation gives CAWTGTGDIQYF. The chain joins TRBV30 to TRBJ2-4, with 10 bases matching TRBD1. The CDR3 extends over 12 amino acids. V was pared by 4 bases and J by 8 bases, with 2 bases of the junction left unmatched. Germline loops: CDR1 GTSNPN, CDR2 SVGIG (reference sequence).

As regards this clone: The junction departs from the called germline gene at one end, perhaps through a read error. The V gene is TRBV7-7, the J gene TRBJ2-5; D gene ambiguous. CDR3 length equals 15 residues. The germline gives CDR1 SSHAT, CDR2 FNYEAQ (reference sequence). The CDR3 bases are TGTGCTAGCAGCTTAGGATCAGGTTACCAAGAGACCCAGTACTTC. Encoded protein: CASSLGSGYQETQYF.

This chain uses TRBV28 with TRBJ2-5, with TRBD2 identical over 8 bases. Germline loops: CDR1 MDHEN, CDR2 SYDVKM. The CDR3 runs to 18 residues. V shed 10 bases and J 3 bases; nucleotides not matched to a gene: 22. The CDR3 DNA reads TGTGCCACCGCGAGATTAACTAAGGCCCTTAGCGGGGAAGAGACCCAGTACTTC. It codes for CATARLTKALSGEETQYF.

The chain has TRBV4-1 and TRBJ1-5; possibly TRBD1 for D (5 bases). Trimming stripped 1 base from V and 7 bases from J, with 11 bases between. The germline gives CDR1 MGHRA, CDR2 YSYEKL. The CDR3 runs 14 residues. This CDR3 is CASSQVPRGQPQHF. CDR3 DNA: TGCGCCAGCAGCCAAGTTCCTAGGGGACAGCCCCAGCATTTT.

The chain's CDR3 is CASSHRTGIVNTEAFF. CDR3 nucleotide sequence: TGCGCCAGCAGTCACCGGACAGGGATTGTTAACACTGAAGCTTTCTTT. The chain couples TRBV23-1 to TRBJ1-1; 8 bases agree with TRBD1. TRBV23-1 is an ORF, with its function uncertain. The CDR3 has 16 residues. Unmatched junction bases numbered 8, after V lost 3 bases and J lost 2 bases.

In nucleotides, the CDR3 is TGTGCCAGCAGTGGAGTGGCTGGGGCCAACGTCCTGACTTTC. Residues: CASSGVAGANVLTF. This rearrangement joins TRBV2 to TRBJ2-6; D gene uncertain. The CDR3 is 14 amino acids. Trimming took 4 bases from V and 2 from J, leaving 6 bases between them. CDR1 and CDR2 (germline): SNHLY, FYNNEI.

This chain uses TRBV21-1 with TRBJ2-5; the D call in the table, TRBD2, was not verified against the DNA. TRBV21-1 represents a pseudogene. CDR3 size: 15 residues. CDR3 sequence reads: CASSKMASAKETQYF. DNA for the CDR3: TGTGCCAGCAGCAAAATGGCTAGCGCGAAAGAGACCCAGTACTTC.

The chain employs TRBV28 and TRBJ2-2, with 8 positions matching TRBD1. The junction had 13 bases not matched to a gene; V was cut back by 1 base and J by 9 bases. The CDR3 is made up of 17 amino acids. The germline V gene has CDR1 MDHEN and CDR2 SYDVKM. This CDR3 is CASSLFFGGQVNRELFF. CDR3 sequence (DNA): TGTGCCAGCAGTTTATTTTTTGGGGGACAGGTAAACCGGGAGCTGTTTTTT.

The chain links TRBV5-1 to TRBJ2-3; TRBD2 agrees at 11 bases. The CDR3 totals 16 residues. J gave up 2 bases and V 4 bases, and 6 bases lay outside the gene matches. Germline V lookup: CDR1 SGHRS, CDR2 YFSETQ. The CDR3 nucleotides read TGCGCCAGCAGCACCGGACTAGCGGGTACCACAGATACGCAGTATTTT. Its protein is CASSTGLAGTTDTQYF. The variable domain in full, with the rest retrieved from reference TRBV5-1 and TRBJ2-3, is KAGVTQTPRYLIKTRGQQVTLSCSPISGHRSVSWYQQTPGQGLQFLFEYFSETQRNKGNFPGRFSGRQFSNSRSEMNVSTLELGDSALYLCASSTGLAGTTDTQYFGPGTRLTVL.